The clone carrying this T cell receptor (beta chain) was counted a few times. Trimming left V 3 bases short and J 8 bases short, with 16 bases between. Germline CDR1 and CDR2: MNHEY and SMNVEV (reference sequence). CDR3 size: 14 residues. Authors' data handling: Scientists estimated how many nucleated cells there were by amplifying reference gene primers. Repertoires were generated with immunoSEQ multiplex PCR, while TCRdb's copy carries only in-frame clones and drops some. V and J calls and clone size come straight from that table; D and trimming were deduced from the DNA. The table shows some 160,000 clones, with roughly 77% occurring only once. These data come from a study of blood T cell repertoires in COVID-19. Study context: Samples came from the United States, Italy and Spain, spanning acute and convalescent COVID-19. In each case, the material was cDNA or gDNA derived from T cells, B-cell-depleted T cells, or PBMCs.

Material: peripheral blood. The sequence was collected from a man aged 65 to 79 with active or convalescent COVID-19. This chain uses TRBV27 with TRBJ1-2; a weak D match, TRBD1 (5 bases). The CDR3 nucleotides are TGTGCCAGCAGTTTCCTACCTGCAGGGATCGGCTACACCTTC. Its translation: CASSFLPAGIGYTF.